The 27 T cell receptor beta chains in this list originate from one sample, sequenced in a study of blood T cell repertoires in COVID-19. Profiling relied on immunoSEQ multiplex PCR, and the TCRdb table lists in-frame clones only, not all of them. The sample consists of about 240,000 clones, approximately 83% of them appearing once. Sequenced sample: PBMCs or T cells enriched from blood (not recorded which). These receptors all come from a woman in her thirties or forties with acute COVID-19.

The chain joins TRBV6-5 to TRBJ2-2; D call uncertain. Germline CDR1 is MNHEY and CDR2 is SVGAGI. This CDR3 has 14 amino acids. The V end was cut by 7 bases, the J end by 4 bases, with 13 bases between. In DNA, the CDR3 is TGTGCCAGCATCGGCAGGTACTCCACCGGGGAGCTGTTTTTT. Translation gives CASIGRYSTGELFF.

The chain couples TRBV6-1 to TRBJ1-6; 7 positions match TRBD1. CDR1 MNHNS and CDR2 SASEGT come from the germline V gene. Unmatched junction bases numbered 12, after V lost 4 bases and J lost 9 bases. The CDR3 extends over 16 amino acids. CDR3 coding DNA: TGTGCCAGCAGTGCAAGGGACAGAAAAGGTGGTTCACCCCTCCACTTT. Its translation is CASSARDRKGGSPLHF.

The chain links TRBV19 to TRBJ2-3; TRBD2 aligns across 8 bases. The CDR3 is made up of 17 amino acids. V lost 5 bases to trimming and J lost 2 bases; unmatched junction nucleotides: 12. CDR1 and CDR2 (germline): LNHDA, SQIVND (reference sequence). CDR3 nucleotides: TGTGCCAGTAGTCCTTTCCTAGCGGGCCCCGACACAGATACGCAGTATTTT. It codes for CASSPFLAGPDTDTQYF.

This clone was seen a handful of times. The V call is TRBV27, the J call TRBJ1-5; no reliable D call. The germline gives CDR1 MNHEY, CDR2 SMNVEV (reference sequence). This CDR3 spans 13 amino acids. V was trimmed by 5 bases and J by 7 bases, leaving 12 bases between them. CDR3 sequence reads: CASSLYAGQPQHF. The DNA for the CDR3 is TGTGCCAGCAGTCTATACGCGGGACAGCCCCAGCATTTT.

Concerning this clone: Other DNA sequences in this specimen translate into the identical CDR3. The chain links TRBV10-3 to TRBJ2-1, with D tentatively TRBD1 (5 bases). V was trimmed by 0 bases and J by 1 base, leaving 10 bases between them. This CDR3 is 16 amino acids long. The germline CDR1 and CDR2 sequences are ENHRY and SYGVKD. In DNA, the CDR3 is TGTGCCATCAGTGAGTCGTGGGCAGGGTCCTACAATGAGCAGTTCTTC. Amino acid sequence: CAISESWAGSYNEQFF.

The rearrangement links TRBV19 to TRBJ2-7; D possibly corresponds to TRBD1 (6 bases). V was shortened by 4 bases and J by 3 bases, with 10 bases between the two germline ends. Germline V gives CDR1 LNHDA, CDR2 SQIVND (reference sequence). The CDR3 length is 13 residues. In DNA form, the CDR3 reads TGTGCCAGTAGTAGGGACACATACTACGAGCAGTACTTC. Amino acids: CASSRDTYYEQYF.

The rearrangement joins TRBV6-5 to TRBJ1-3; D is unresolved. Trimming took 0 bases from V and 2 from J, leaving 8 bases between them. Germline V gene data show CDR1 as MNHEY and CDR2 as SVGAGI. CDR3 length equals 15 residues. This chain's CDR3 is CASSYSGVPGNTIYF. The CDR3 DNA is TGTGCCAGCAGTTACTCCGGGGTTCCTGGAAACACCATATATTTT.

The chain joins TRBV4-1 to TRBJ2-7; TRBD2 aligns across 10 bases. CDR3 length: 14 amino acids. V was clipped by 5 bases and J by 3 bases; unmatched bases: 4. From germline, CDR1 is MGHRA and CDR2 YSYEKL. CDR3 coding DNA: TGCGCCAGCAGCAACGGGACTAGCGACTACGAGCAGTACTTC. It yields the protein CASSNGTSDYEQYF.

The chain has TRBV21-1 and TRBJ2-2; the table's D call, TRBD1, has no DNA check behind it. TRBV21-1 constitutes a pseudogene. This CDR3 is 16 amino acids long. Written as DNA, the CDR3 is TGTGCCAGCAGCAAAGACAGGGGGCGGGGCACCGGGGAGCTGTTTTTT. Protein sequence: CASSKDRGRGTGELFF.

The chain is built from TRBV5-1 and TRBJ2-7; the D gene is possibly TRBD2 (6 bases). The CDR3 has 16 residues. V was shortened by 4 bases and J by 2 bases, with 19 bases between the two germline ends. CDR1 and CDR2 (germline): SGHRS, YFSETQ. The CDR3 coding sequence is TGCGCCAGCAGCCCGCGGAGACTAGATGCAACCTACGAGCAGTACTTC. It is translated as CASSPRRLDATYEQYF.

DNA for the CDR3: TGTGCCAGCAGTCCTGGGACAGGCCACGGGGAGCTGTTTTTT. Translated: CASSPGTGHGELFF. This chain connects TRBV27 to TRBJ2-2; 8 bases map to TRBD1. With 5 bases clipped from V and 7 bases from J, the junction kept 6 bases outside the gene matches. This CDR3 has 14 amino acids. Germline values: CDR1 MNHEY, CDR2 SMNVEV (reference sequence).

The rearrangement links TRBV6-5 to TRBJ2-7; possible D gene TRBD1, 6 bases. This CDR3 contains 12 residues. Germline lookup yields CDR1 MNHEY and CDR2 SVGAGI. V was cut by 5 bases and J by 4 bases, with 9 bases left in between. The CDR3 sequence: CASSTDRYEQYF. The CDR3, as DNA: TGTGCCAGCAGTACCGACAGGTACGAGCAGTACTTC.

The V gene is TRBV30, the J gene TRBJ1-1; 7 bases are shared with TRBD1. CDR3 length: 13 residues. Germline CDR1 is GTSNPN and CDR2 is SVGIG (reference sequence). The V gene end was trimmed by 3 bases and the J gene end by 2 bases; junction bases not matched to a gene: 3. The CDR3 nucleotides read TGTGCCTGGAGGGGACAGCCAAACACTGAAGCTTTCTTT. Its protein product is CAWRGQPNTEAFF.

V gene TRBV30 combines with J gene TRBJ2-1, with 14 bases fitting TRBD2. The CDR3 runs 18 residues. The germline CDR1 and CDR2 sequences are GTSNPN and SVGIG (reference sequence). Trimming took 2 bases from V and 0 from J; bases not matched to a gene: 6. This CDR3 reads CAWSFTTSGGGSYNEQFF. CDR3 sequence (DNA): TGTGCCTGGAGTTTCACGACTAGCGGGGGGGGCTCCTACAATGAGCAGTTCTTC.

Written as DNA, the CDR3 is TGTGCCAGCAGCTACGGACTGGATTCCTACGAGCAGTACTTC. Translated: CASSYGLDSYEQYF. The chain couples TRBV2 to TRBJ2-7, with D maybe TRBD2 (5 bases). Germline V CDR1 and CDR2: SNHLY, FYNNEI. Trimming stripped 6 bases from V and 1 base from J, with 13 bases between. The CDR3 has 14 residues.

The chain recombines TRBV27 with TRBJ2-1; D possibly corresponds to TRBD1 (6 bases). V was clipped by 10 bases and J by 2 bases, with 18 bases between them. Germline V CDR1 and CDR2: MNHEY, SMNVEV (reference sequence). CDR3 length: 15 amino acids. The CDR3 DNA reads TGTGCCACACGCCAGGACAGCTTCCCCTACAATGAGCAGTTCTTC. Protein product: CATRQDSFPYNEQFF.

This rearrangement joins TRBV30 to TRBJ1-1; D perhaps matches TRBD1 (6 bases). The CDR3 is 13 residues long. V was clipped by 2 bases and J by 5 bases, with 12 bases between them. Germline CDR1 GTSNPN, CDR2 SVGIG (reference sequence). The CDR3 sequence is CAWSKQGGTEAFF. CDR3 bases: TGTGCCTGGAGTAAACAGGGAGGGACTGAAGCTTTCTTT.

This clone turned up a few times. The chain links TRBV4-1 to TRBJ2-6; D is ambiguous. The V and J ends lost 0 bases and 0 bases respectively, with 3 bases between them. CDR1 is MGHRA and CDR2 is YSYEKL in the germline V gene. The CDR3 sequence is 15 residues long. As DNA, the CDR3 is TGCGCCAGCAGCCAAGACAGCTCTGGGGCCAACGTCCTGACTTTC. Translated: CASSQDSSGANVLTF.

This chain links TRBV4-1 with TRBJ2-5, with a tentative D call TRBD2 (6 bases). V lost 4 bases and J 1 base, leaving 13 bases between the germline ends. There are 15 residues in the CDR3. The germline V gene has CDR1 MGHRA and CDR2 YSYEKL. CDR3 coding DNA: TGCGCCAGCAGCCCATGGGCTAGCGCCCAAGAGACCCAGTACTTC. Amino acid sequence: CASSPWASAQETQYF.

This clone showed up just once. This chain joins TRBV7-8 and TRBJ2-2; 10 bases are shared with TRBD2. The CDR3 extends over 16 amino acids. V shed 0 bases, J shed 7 bases, and the junction held 5 bases outside the gene matches. Germline V gene lookup returns CDR1 SGHVS and CDR2 FQNEAQ. In DNA form, the CDR3 reads TGTGCCAGCAGCTTAGCTAGCGGGAGGAAAAACGGGGAGCTGTTTTTT. Amino acid sequence: CASSLASGRKNGELFF.

The rearrangement links TRBV7-8 to TRBJ2-1, with 8 bases that match TRBD2. CDR3 size: 15 residues. The junction had 6 bases not matched to a gene; V was cut back by 4 bases and J by 4 bases. Germline values: CDR1 SGHVS, CDR2 FQNEAQ. The CDR3 DNA follows: TGTGCCAGCAGCTCATTGACTAGCGCGTACAATGAGCAGTTCTTC. Protein: CASSSLTSAYNEQFF.

The chain joins TRBV28 to TRBJ1-1; unclear D gene. The CDR3 sequence is 14 residues long. V was trimmed by 5 bases and J by 5 bases, leaving 15 bases between them. Per the germline V gene, CDR1 is MDHEN and CDR2 is SYDVKM. Here the CDR3 reads CASSPSERWTEAFF. The CDR3 nucleotides read TGTGCCAGCAGTCCTTCCGAGAGATGGACTGAAGCTTTCTTT. The variable domain in full, completed from reference TRBV28 and TRBJ1-1, reads DVKVTQSSRYLVKRTGEKVFLECVQDMDHENMFWYRQDPGLGLRLIYFSYDVKMKEKGDIPEGYSVSREKKERFSLILESASTNQTSMYLCASSPSERWTEAFFGQGTRLTVV.

This clone is medium-sized (0.01 to 0.1%). The chain employs TRBV3-1 (or the pseudogene TRBV3-2) and TRBJ2-3; D not resolved. Germline CDR1 reads LGHDT; CDR2 reads YNNKEL (reference sequence). The CDR3 loop spans 14 amino acids. V dropped 4 bases and J dropped 0 bases, with 8 bases sitting between them. CDR3 protein: CASSPLASTDTQYF. The CDR3 DNA is TGTGCCAGCAGCCCCTTGGCAAGCACAGATACGCAGTATTTT.

V and J are TRBV6-5 and TRBJ1-1, with D perhaps TRBD1 (5 bases). With 7 bases removed from V and 4 bases from J, the gap between germline ends came to 13 bases. Germline V CDR1 and CDR2: MNHEY, SVGAGI. The length of the CDR3 is 13 residues. CDR3 residues: CASTFTGPTEAFF. CDR3 coding DNA: TGTGCCAGCACTTTTACAGGCCCCACTGAAGCTTTCTTT.

This clone was counted once. The rearrangement links TRBV3-1 (or the pseudogene TRBV3-2) to TRBJ2-1; 9 positions agree with TRBD1. CDR1 is LGHDT and CDR2 is YNNKEL in the germline V gene (reference sequence). CDR3 length: 16 amino acids. Germline trimming cut 1 base from V and 3 bases from J; bases unmatched to any gene: 4. CDR3 sequence (DNA): TGTGCCAGCAGCCAAGCTGGGACAGGGTTCTACAATGAGCAGTTCTTC. Translated: CASSQAGTGFYNEQFF.

Written as DNA, the CDR3 is TGTGCCAGCAGCCAAGATCACATAGCCATCGGTGACAATGAGCAGTTCTTC. As protein: CASSQDHIAIGDNEQFF. The chain recombines TRBV3-1 (or the pseudogene TRBV3-2) with TRBJ2-1; the D is unclear. With 0 bases removed from V and 5 bases from J, the gap between germline ends came to 17 bases. The CDR3 has 17 amino acids. Per the germline V gene, CDR1 is LGHDT and CDR2 is YNNKEL (reference sequence).

This chain connects TRBV5-1 to TRBJ1-1; 11 nucleotides line up with TRBD1. After removal of 3 bases from V and 5 bases from J, the junction contained 3 bases not matched to a gene. The CDR3 loop spans 14 amino acids. From germline, CDR1 is SGHRS and CDR2 YFSETQ. The CDR3 coding sequence is TGCGCCAGCAGCTGGACAGGGGGCTGGACTGAAGCTTTCTTT. Translated: CASSWTGGWTEAFF.